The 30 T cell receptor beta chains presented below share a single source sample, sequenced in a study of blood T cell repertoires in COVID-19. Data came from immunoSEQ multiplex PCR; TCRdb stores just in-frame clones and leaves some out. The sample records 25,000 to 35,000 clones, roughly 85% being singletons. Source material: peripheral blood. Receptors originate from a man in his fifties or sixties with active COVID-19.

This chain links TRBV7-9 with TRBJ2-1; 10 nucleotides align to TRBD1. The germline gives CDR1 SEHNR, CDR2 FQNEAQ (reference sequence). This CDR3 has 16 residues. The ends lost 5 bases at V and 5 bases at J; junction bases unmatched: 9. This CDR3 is CASSRHDRGPHNEQFF. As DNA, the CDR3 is TGTGCCAGCAGCCGACACGACAGGGGGCCACACAATGAGCAGTTCTTC.

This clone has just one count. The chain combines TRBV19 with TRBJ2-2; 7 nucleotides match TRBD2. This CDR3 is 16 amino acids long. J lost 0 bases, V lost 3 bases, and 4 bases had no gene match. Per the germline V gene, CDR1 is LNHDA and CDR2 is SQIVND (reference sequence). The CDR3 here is CASSIRSGSNTGELFF. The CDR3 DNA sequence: TGTGCCAGTAGTATTCGTAGCGGGTCGAACACCGGGGAGCTGTTTTTT.

In DNA, the CDR3 is TGTGCCAGCAGCTTCGGGACTAGCGGGTACAATGAGCAGTTCTTC. Amino acids: CASSFGTSGYNEQFF. V is TRBV5-6 and J is TRBJ2-1; 12 bases line up with TRBD2. The CDR3 is 15 amino acids. Germline lookup yields CDR1 SGHDT and CDR2 YYEEEE. J gave up 4 bases and V 2 bases, and 1 base lay outside the gene matches.

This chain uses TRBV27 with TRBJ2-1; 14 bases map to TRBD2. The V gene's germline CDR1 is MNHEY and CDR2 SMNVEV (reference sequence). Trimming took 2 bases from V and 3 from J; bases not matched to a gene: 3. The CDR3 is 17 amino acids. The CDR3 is CASSLRGTSGSYNEQFF. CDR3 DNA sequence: TGTGCCAGCAGTTTACGCGGGACTAGCGGGAGCTACAATGAGCAGTTCTTC.

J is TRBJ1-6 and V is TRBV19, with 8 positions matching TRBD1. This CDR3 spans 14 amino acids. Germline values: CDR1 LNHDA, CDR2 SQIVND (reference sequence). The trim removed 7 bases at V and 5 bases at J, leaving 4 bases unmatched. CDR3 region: CASTSDRDNSPLHF. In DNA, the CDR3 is TGTGCCAGTACCTCGGACAGGGATAATTCACCCCTCCACTTT.

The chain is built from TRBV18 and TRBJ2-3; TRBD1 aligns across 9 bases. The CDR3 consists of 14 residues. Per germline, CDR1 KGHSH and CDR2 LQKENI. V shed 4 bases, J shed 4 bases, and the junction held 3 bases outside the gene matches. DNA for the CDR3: TGTGCCAGCTCACACAGGGGGCAGCCAGATACGCAGTATTTT. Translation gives CASSHRGQPDTQYF.

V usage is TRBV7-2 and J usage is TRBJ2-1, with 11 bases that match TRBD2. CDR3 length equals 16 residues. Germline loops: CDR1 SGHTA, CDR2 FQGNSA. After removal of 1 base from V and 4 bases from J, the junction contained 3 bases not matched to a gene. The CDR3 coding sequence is TGTGCCAGCAGCTTAGATGGGACTAGCGGTTACAATGAGCAGTTCTTC. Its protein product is CASSLDGTSGYNEQFF. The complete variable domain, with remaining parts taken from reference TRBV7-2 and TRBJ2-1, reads GAGVSQSPSNKVTEKGKDVELRCDPISGHTALYWYRQSLGQGLEFLIYFQGNSAPDKSGLPSDRFSAERTGGSVSTLTIQRTQQEDSAVYLCASSLDGTSGYNEQFFGPGTRLTVL.

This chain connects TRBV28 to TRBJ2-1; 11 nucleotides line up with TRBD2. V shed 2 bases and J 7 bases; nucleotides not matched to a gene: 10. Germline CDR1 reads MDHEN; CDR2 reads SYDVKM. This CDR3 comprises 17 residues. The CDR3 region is CASSLRLGLAEPNEQFF. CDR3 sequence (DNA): TGTGCCAGCAGTTTACGACTGGGACTAGCGGAGCCAAATGAGCAGTTCTTC.

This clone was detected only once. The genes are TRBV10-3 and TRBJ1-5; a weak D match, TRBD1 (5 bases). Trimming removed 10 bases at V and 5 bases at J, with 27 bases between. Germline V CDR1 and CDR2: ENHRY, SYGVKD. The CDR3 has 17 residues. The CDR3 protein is CATSPGLRRGVYQPQHF. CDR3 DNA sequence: TGTGCCACATCCCCAGGGTTACGGCGTGGCGTTTATCAGCCCCAGCATTTT.

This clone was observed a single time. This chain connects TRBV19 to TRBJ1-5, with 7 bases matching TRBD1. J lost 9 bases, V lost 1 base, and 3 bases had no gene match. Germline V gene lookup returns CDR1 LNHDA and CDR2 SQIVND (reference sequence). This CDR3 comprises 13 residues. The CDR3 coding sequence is TGTGCCAGTAGTATAGGGACAGGTTTGCCCCAGCATTTT. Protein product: CASSIGTGLPQHF.

The CDR3 is CASSSFSGMGGWNIQYF. The CDR3 DNA sequence: TGTGCCAGCAGCTCTTTTAGCGGGATGGGGGGTTGGAACATTCAGTACTTC. The chain couples TRBV7-9 to TRBJ2-4; 8 bases agree with TRBD2. In germline, CDR1 is SEHNR, CDR2 FQNEAQ (reference sequence). The CDR3 loop spans 17 amino acids. V shed 4 bases, J shed 7 bases, and the junction held 15 bases outside the gene matches.

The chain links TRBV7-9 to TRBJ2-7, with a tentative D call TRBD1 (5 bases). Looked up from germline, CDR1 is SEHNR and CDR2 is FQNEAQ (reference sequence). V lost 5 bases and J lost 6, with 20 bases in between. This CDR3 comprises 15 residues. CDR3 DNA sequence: TGTGCCAGCAGCCCCAGCCGTGAAGGGGTAGGCGAGCAGTACTTC. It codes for CASSPSREGVGEQYF.

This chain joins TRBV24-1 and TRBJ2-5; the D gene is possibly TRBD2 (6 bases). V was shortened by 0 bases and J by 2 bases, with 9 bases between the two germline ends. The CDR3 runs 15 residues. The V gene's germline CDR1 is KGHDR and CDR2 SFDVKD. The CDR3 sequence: CATSDLWEAQETQYF. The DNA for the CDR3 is TGTGCCACCAGTGATTTGTGGGAGGCACAAGAGACCCAGTACTTC.

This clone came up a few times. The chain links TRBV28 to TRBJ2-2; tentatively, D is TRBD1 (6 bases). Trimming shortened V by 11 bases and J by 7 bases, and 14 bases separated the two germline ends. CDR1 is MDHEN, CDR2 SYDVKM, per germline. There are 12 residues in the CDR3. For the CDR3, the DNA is TGTGCCGCGCAGGGGTGGGTCGGGGAGCTGTTTTTT. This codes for CAAQGWVGELFF.

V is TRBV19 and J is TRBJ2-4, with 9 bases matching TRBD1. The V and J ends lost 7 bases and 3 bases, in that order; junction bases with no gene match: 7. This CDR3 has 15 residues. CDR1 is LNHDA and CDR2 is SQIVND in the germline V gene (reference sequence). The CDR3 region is CASKGDRVGKNIQYF. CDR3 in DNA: TGTGCCAGTAAGGGGGACAGGGTGGGCAAAAACATTCAGTACTTC.

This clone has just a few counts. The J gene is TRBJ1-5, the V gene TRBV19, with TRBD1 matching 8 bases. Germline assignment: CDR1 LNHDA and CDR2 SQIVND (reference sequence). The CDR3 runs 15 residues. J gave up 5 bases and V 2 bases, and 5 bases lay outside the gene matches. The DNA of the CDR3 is TGTGCCAGTAGTATAATGGGACAGGTCGATCAGCCCCAGCATTTT. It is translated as CASSIMGQVDQPQHF.

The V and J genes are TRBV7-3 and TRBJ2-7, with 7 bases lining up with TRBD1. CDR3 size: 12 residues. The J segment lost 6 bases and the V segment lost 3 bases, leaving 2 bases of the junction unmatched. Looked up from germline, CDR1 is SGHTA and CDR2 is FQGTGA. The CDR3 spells CASSLSGGEQYF. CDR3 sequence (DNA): TGTGCCAGCAGCTTGTCAGGGGGCGAGCAGTACTTC.

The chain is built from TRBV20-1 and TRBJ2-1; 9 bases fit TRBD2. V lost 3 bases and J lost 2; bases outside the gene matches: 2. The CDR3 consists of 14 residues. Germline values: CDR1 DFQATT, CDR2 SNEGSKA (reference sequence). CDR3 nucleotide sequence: TGCAGTGCTAGTCCTAGCGGGGCCTACAATGAGCAGTTCTTC. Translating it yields CSASPSGAYNEQFF.

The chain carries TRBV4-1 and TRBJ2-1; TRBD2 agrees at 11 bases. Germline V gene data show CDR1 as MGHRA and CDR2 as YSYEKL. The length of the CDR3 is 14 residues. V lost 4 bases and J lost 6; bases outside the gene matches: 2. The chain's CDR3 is CASSRSGRANEQFF. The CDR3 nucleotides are TGCGCCAGCAGCCGTAGCGGGAGGGCCAATGAGCAGTTCTTC.

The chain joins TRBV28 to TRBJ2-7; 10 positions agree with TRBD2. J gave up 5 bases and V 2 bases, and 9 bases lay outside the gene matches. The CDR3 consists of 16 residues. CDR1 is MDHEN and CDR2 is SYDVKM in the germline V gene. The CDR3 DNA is TGTGCCAGCAGTTTACCAGGGGTAGCGGGAGGTCACGAGCAGTACTTC. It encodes CASSLPGVAGGHEQYF. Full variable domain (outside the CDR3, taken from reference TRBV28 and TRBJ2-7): DVKVTQSSRYLVKRTGEKVFLECVQDMDHENMFWYRQDPGLGLRLIYFSYDVKMKEKGDIPEGYSVSREKKERFSLILESASTNQTSMYLCASSLPGVAGGHEQYFGPGTRLTVT.

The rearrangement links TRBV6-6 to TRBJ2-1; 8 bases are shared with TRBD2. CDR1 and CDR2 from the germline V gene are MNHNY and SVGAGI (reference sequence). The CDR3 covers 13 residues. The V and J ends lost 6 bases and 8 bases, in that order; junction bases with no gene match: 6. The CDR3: CASRGSGIDEQFF. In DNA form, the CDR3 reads TGTGCCAGCAGGGGTAGCGGGATCGATGAGCAGTTCTTC.

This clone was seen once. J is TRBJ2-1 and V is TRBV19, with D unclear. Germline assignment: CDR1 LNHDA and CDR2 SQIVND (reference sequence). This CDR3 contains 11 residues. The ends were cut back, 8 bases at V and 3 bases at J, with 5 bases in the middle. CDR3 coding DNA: TGTGCCAGTCGAGGCTACAATGAGCAGTTCTTC. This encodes CASRGYNEQFF.

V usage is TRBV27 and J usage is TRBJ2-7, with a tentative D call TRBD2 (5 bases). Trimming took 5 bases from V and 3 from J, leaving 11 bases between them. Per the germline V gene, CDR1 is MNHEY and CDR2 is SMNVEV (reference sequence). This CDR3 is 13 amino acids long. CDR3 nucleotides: TGTGCCAGCAGTAAAGGGAGAGACTACGAGCAGTACTTC. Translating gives CASSKGRDYEQYF.

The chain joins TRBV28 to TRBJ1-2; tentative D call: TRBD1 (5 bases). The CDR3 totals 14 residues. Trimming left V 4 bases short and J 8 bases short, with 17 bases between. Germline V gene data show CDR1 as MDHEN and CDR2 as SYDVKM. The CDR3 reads CASSSWGLTEGYTF. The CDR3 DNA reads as TGTGCCAGCAGTTCCTGGGGACTTACCGAGGGCTACACCTTC.

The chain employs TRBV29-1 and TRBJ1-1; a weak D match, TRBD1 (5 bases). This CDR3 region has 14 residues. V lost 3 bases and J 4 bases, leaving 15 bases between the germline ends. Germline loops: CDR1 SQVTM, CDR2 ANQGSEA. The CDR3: CSVDVETVFTEAFF. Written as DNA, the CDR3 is TGCAGCGTTGACGTTGAGACAGTATTCACTGAAGCTTTCTTT. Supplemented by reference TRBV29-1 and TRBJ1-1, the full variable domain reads SAVISQKPSRDICQRGTSLTIQCQVDSQVTMMFWYRQQPGQSLTLIATANQGSEATYESGFVIDKFPISRPNLTFSTLTVSNMSPEDSSIYLCSVDVETVFTEAFFGQGTRLTVV.

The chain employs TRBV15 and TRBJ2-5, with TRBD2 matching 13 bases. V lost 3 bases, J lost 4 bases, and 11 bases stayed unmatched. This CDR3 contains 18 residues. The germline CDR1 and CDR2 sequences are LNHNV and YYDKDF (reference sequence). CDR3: CATSRKLAGGPNVETQYF. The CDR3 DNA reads TGTGCCACCAGCAGGAAACTAGCGGGAGGGCCAAATGTAGAGACCCAGTACTTC.

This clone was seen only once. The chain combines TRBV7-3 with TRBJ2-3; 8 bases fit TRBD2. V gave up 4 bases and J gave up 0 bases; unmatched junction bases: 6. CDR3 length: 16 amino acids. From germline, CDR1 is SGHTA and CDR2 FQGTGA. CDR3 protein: CASSWGSSGSTDTQYF. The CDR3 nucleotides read TGTGCCAGCAGCTGGGGGTCTAGCGGGAGCACAGATACGCAGTATTTT.

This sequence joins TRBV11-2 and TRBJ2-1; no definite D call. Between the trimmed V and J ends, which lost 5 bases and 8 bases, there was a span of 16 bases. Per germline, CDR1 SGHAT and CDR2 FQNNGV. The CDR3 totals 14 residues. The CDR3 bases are TGTGCCAGCAGCATGCCCCCTATGCCCGATGAGCAGTTCTTC. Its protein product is CASSMPPMPDEQFF.

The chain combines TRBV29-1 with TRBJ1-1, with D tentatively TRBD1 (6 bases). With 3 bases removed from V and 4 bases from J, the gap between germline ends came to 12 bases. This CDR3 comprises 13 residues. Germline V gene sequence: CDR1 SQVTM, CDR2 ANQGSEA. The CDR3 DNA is TGCAGCGTTGACAGGGGCGGCGGCACTGAAGCTTTCTTT. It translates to CSVDRGGGTEAFF.

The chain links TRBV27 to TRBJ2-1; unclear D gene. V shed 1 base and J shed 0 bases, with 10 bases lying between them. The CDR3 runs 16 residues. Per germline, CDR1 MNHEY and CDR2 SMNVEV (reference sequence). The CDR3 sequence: CASSLLYSSSYNEQFF. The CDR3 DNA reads TGTGCCAGCAGTTTATTGTACTCAAGCTCCTACAATGAGCAGTTCTTC.